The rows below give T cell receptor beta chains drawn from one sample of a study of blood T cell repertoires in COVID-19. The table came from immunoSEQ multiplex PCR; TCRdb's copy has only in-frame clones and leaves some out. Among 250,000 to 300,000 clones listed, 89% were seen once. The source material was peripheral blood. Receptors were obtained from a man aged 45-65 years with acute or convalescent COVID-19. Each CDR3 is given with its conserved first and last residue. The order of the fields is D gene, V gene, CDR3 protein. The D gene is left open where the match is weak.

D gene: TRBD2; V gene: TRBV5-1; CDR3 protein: CASSLGASGSYNEQFF
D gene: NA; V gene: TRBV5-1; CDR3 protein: CASSSRSGDTEAFF
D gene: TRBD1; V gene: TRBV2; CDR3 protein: CASSQGGPTLNSPLHF
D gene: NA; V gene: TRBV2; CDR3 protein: CASSYKEKLFF
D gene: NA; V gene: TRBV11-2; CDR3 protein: CASSHQHYATNEKLFF
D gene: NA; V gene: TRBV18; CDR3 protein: CASSPRDSGTGELFF
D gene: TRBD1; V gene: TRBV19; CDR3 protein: CASSTFDRVQETQYF
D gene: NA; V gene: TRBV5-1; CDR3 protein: CASSQGGGHNEQFF
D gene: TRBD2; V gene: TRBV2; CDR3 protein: CASSVFLADTDTQYF
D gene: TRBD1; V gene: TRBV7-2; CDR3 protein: CASSLAMGTGYTGELFF